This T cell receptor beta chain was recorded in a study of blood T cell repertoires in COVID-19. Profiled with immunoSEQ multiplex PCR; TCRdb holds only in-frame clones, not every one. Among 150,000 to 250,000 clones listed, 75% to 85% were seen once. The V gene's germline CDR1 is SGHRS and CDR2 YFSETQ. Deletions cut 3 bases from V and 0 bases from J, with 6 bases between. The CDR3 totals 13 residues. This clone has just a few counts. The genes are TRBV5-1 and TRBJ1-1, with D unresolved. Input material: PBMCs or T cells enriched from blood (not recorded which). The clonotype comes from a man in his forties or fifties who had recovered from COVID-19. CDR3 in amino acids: CASSSTVNTEAFF. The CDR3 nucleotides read TGCGCCAGCAGCTCCACAGTGAACACTGAAGCTTTCTTT. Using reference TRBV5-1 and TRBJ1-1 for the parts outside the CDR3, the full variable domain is KAGVTQTPRYLIKTRGQQVTLSCSPISGHRSVSWYQQTPGQGLQFLFEYFSETQRNKGNFPGRFSGRQFSNSRSEMNVSTLELGDSALYLCASSSTVNTEAFFGQGTRLTVV.